These 28 T cell receptor beta chains were sequenced from one sample in a study of blood T cell repertoires in COVID-19 (dated by TCRdb to 2018 to 2021). Preparation of the library involved the immunoSEQ multiplex PCR assay. Sourced from immuneACCESS, this table was stored by TCRdb with only in-frame sequences that have V and J called. A share of the clones is absent; for the studies checked, an unresolved V gene accounts for under half, and the remainder has no known explanation. This sample is represented by some 86,000 clones; approximately 88% of them were singletons. The leading ten clones occupy 30% to 35% of the sample. The sequenced sample consisted of peripheral blood. Receptor source: a woman at least 80 years old with active or convalescent COVID-19.

This clone was recorded a few times. V gene TRBV19 combines with J gene TRBJ2-2, with 11 bases identical to TRBD2. The CDR3 totals 16 residues. Germline V lookup: CDR1 LNHDA, CDR2 SQIVND (reference sequence). V shed 4 bases and J 2 bases; nucleotides not matched to a gene: 3. In DNA, the CDR3 is TGTGCCAGTAGTAAGACTAGCGGGGAAAACACCGGGGAGCTGTTTTTT. Encoded protein: CASSKTSGENTGELFF.

The chain carries TRBV19 and TRBJ1-1, with 8 bases identical to TRBD1. The junction had 8 bases not matched to a gene; V was cut back by 3 bases and J by 2 bases. Germline CDR1 LNHDA, CDR2 SQIVND (reference sequence). This CDR3 is built from 16 residues. The CDR3 coding sequence is TGTGCCAGTAGTATTGGGCGGACAGGGAGAAACACTGAAGCTTTCTTT. Translation gives CASSIGRTGRNTEAFF.

The V gene is TRBV9, the J gene TRBJ2-1; TRBD2 matches 11 bases. Losses at the gene ends were 4 bases for V and 6 bases for J; bases not matched to a gene: 6. The CDR3 sequence is 15 residues long. Germline values: CDR1 SGDLS, CDR2 YYNGEE. The CDR3 coding sequence is TGTGCCAGCAGCCCCAGACTAGCGGGGAGCAATGAGCAGTTCTTC. It yields the protein CASSPRLAGSNEQFF.

This chain connects TRBV5-8 to TRBJ2-3; 7 bases align to TRBD2. J gave up 8 bases and V 4 bases, and 16 bases lay outside the gene matches. Germline CDR1 is SGHTS and CDR2 is YDEGEE. This CDR3 has 16 amino acids. CDR3 amino acids: CASSQPYWTSPITQYF. CDR3 nucleotides: TGTGCCAGCAGCCAACCATACTGGACTAGTCCCATTACGCAGTATTTT. The whole variable domain, remainder taken from reference TRBV5-8 and TRBJ2-3, is EAGVTQSPTHLIKTRGQQATLRCSPISGHTSVYWYQQALGLGLQFLLWYDEGEERNRGNFPPRFSGRQFPNYSSELNVNALELEDSALYLCASSQPYWTSPITQYFGPGTRLTVL.

The J gene is TRBJ1-1, the V gene TRBV6-5, with 7 bases fitting TRBD1. The germline CDR1 and CDR2 sequences are MNHEY and SVGAGI. Losses at the gene ends were 4 bases for V and 5 bases for J; bases not matched to a gene: 10. The CDR3 extends over 15 amino acids. The DNA of the CDR3 is TGTGCCAGCAGTTCCCAAAGGGGGCGCGGGACTGAAGCTTTCTTT. Protein sequence: CASSSQRGRGTEAFF.

The rearrangement links TRBV4-3 to TRBJ1-2; tentative D call: TRBD1 (6 bases). V lost 1 base and J lost 6, with 15 bases in between. The CDR3 totals 15 residues. Germline CDR1 is LGHNA and CDR2 is YSLEER. CDR3 protein: CASSQVGRGNDGYTF. The CDR3 DNA follows: TGCGCCAGCAGCCAAGTGGGCAGGGGAAATGATGGCTACACCTTC.

The chain employs TRBV19 and TRBJ2-3; TRBD2 agrees at 9 bases. CDR1 is LNHDA, CDR2 SQIVND, per germline (reference sequence). This CDR3 is 16 amino acids long. V was pared by 5 bases and J by 4 bases, with 10 bases of the junction left unmatched. CDR3 residues: CASSPQGGGASDTQYF. CDR3 bases: TGTGCCAGTAGTCCCCAGGGCGGGGGGGCCTCAGATACGCAGTATTTT.

The chain is built from TRBV28 and TRBJ2-5, with D maybe TRBD2 (7 bases). Germline V gives CDR1 MDHEN, CDR2 SYDVKM. The CDR3 runs 14 residues. Trimming stripped 6 bases from V and 5 bases from J, with 16 bases between. CDR3 sequence reads: CASSLGGVQETQYF. For the CDR3, the DNA is TGTGCCAGCAGCTTAGGGGGGGTGCAGGAGACCCAGTACTTC.

The CDR3 region has the DNA TGTGCCAGCAGCTTAGAAAGGGGGCCAAATGAGCAGTTCTTC. This codes for CASSLERGPNEQFF. The genes are TRBV11-2 and TRBJ2-1; 7 bases agree with TRBD1. Looked up from germline, CDR1 is SGHAT and CDR2 is FQNNGV. The V and J ends lost 0 bases and 7 bases, in that order; junction bases with no gene match: 3. CDR3 length equals 14 residues.

This sequence joins TRBV7-6 and TRBJ2-2; possible D gene TRBD2, 6 bases. V was cut by 5 bases and J by 4 bases, with 11 bases left in between. Germline loops: CDR1 SGHVS, CDR2 FNYEAQ. The length of the CDR3 is 14 residues. CDR3 residues: CASSHGTPTGELFF. In DNA, the CDR3 is TGTGCCAGCAGCCACGGGACTCCCACCGGGGAGCTGTTTTTT.

This rearrangement joins TRBV6-2 or TRBV6-3 to TRBJ2-6, with D perhaps TRBD1 (5 bases). CDR3 size: 18 residues. V was clipped by 6 bases and J by 0 bases, with 18 bases between them. From germline, CDR1 is MNHEY and CDR2 SVGEGT. The CDR3 is CASSSWGRTYSGANVLTF. In DNA form, the CDR3 reads TGTGCCAGCAGCTCATGGGGCAGAACCTACTCTGGGGCCAACGTCCTGACTTTC.

The rearrangement links TRBV29-1 to TRBJ2-7; 7 nucleotides line up with TRBD2. This CDR3 is 14 amino acids long. Germline CDR1 is SQVTM and CDR2 is ANQGSEA. Trimming cost V 6 bases and J 3 bases; bases outside gene matches: 11. The CDR3 DNA reads as TGCAGCGTGATCCTCAGGGAGGGCGTCTACGAGCAGTACTTC. Translating gives CSVILREGVYEQYF.

The genes are TRBV10-2 and TRBJ2-7, with unresolved D. With 8 bases removed from V and 5 bases from J, the gap between germline ends came to 13 bases. The CDR3 runs 12 residues. CDR1 is WSHSY, CDR2 SAAADI, per germline. The CDR3 DNA follows: TGCGCCAGCGCCCAGATTCACCACGAGCAGTACTTC. This encodes CASAQIHHEQYF.

This clone was seen only a few times. This chain links TRBV19 with TRBJ1-6, with 7 bases lining up with TRBD1. This CDR3 is 15 amino acids long. Looked up from germline, CDR1 is LNHDA and CDR2 is SQIVND (reference sequence). Trimming took 5 bases from V and 9 from J; bases not matched to a gene: 10. CDR3: CASSVSQGISSPLHF. In DNA, the CDR3 is TGTGCCAGTAGTGTATCACAGGGGATTTCTTCACCCCTCCACTTT.

V is TRBV6-1 and J is TRBJ2-7; no clear D gene. Trimming removed 2 bases from V and 4 bases from J, with 9 bases in between. Germline CDR1 reads MNHNS; CDR2 reads SASEGT. This CDR3 comprises 13 residues. CDR3 in DNA: TGTGCCAGCAGTGAAATCGGTTTTTACGAGCAGTACTTC. Translating it yields CASSEIGFYEQYF.

This chain joins TRBV19 and TRBJ2-1; TRBD1 aligns across 9 bases. The CDR3 sequence is 14 residues long. After removal of 7 bases from V and 3 bases from J, the junction contained 4 bases not matched to a gene. Germline-derived CDR1 and CDR2 are LNHDA and SQIVND (reference sequence). The CDR3 DNA follows: TGTGCCAGTAAGGGACAGGGTATCTACAATGAGCAGTTCTTC. Amino acid sequence: CASKGQGIYNEQFF. The whole variable domain, filled in from reference TRBV19 and TRBJ2-1, reads DGGITQSPKYLFRKEGQNVTLSCEQNLNHDAMYWYRQDPGQGLRLIYYSQIVNDFQKGDIAEGYSVSREKKESFPLTVTSAQKNPTAFYLCASKGQGIYNEQFFGPGTRLTVL.

The rearrangement links TRBV27 to TRBJ1-1; TRBD1 might be the D (6 bases). CDR1 is MNHEY, CDR2 SMNVEV, per germline (reference sequence). V was shortened by 2 bases and J by 9 bases, with 13 bases between the two germline ends. This CDR3 contains 13 residues. This chain's CDR3 is CASSLEAGAKAFF. CDR3 DNA sequence: TGTGCCAGCAGTTTAGAGGCAGGGGCGAAAGCTTTCTTT.

In this sample, this clone turned up many times. The J gene is TRBJ1-1, the V gene TRBV11-3; possibly TRBD1 for D (5 bases). V was clipped by 5 bases and J by 5 bases, with 9 bases between them. The CDR3 is made up of 12 amino acids. Germline V gives CDR1 SGHNT, CDR2 YENEEA. CDR3: CASSPGVTEAFF. CDR3 bases: TGTGCCAGCAGCCCGGGGGTAACTGAAGCTTTCTTT.

The chain employs TRBV5-1 and TRBJ2-6, with a tentative D call TRBD2 (5 bases). From germline, CDR1 is SGHRS and CDR2 YFSETQ. V shed 0 bases and J shed 0 bases, with 19 bases lying between them. CDR3 length: 20 amino acids. In DNA form, the CDR3 reads TGCGCCAGCAGCTTGGAGGGCGGCCCCCGAGGGTCCTCTGGGGCCAACGTCCTGACTTTC. Protein product: CASSLEGGPRGSSGANVLTF.

V gene TRBV5-1 combines with J gene TRBJ1-1; 10 bases are shared with TRBD1. The germline V gene encodes CDR1 SGHRS and CDR2 YFSETQ. The CDR3 sequence is 15 residues long. Losses at the gene ends were 0 bases for V and 4 bases for J; bases not matched to a gene: 3. CDR3 bases: TGCGCCAGCAGCTTGGGGGACAGGGGAGCCACTGAAGCTTTCTTT. Translating it yields CASSLGDRGATEAFF. The variable domain in full, completed from reference TRBV5-1 and TRBJ1-1, reads KAGVTQTPRYLIKTRGQQVTLSCSPISGHRSVSWYQQTPGQGLQFLFEYFSETQRNKGNFPGRFSGRQFSNSRSEMNVSTLELGDSALYLCASSLGDRGATEAFFGQGTRLTVV.

This clone was seen only a few times. CDR3 in amino acids: CASRRGETQYF. The CDR3 nucleotides are TGTGCCAGCAGAAGAGGGGAGACCCAGTACTTC. The chain combines TRBV27 with TRBJ2-5, with a weak D call TRBD2 (5 bases). V gave up 6 bases and J gave up 5 bases, with 7 bases separating them. The CDR3 extends over 11 amino acids. The germline gives CDR1 MNHEY, CDR2 SMNVEV (reference sequence).

This chain connects TRBV4-3 to TRBJ1-6, with 7 bases matching TRBD1. V lost 1 base to trimming and J lost 7 bases; unmatched junction nucleotides: 7. Germline V CDR1 and CDR2: LGHNA, YSLEER. This CDR3 comprises 16 residues. CDR3 in DNA: TGCGCCAGCAGCCAAGTTCCAGGGGGACCAAATTCACCCCTCCACTTT. This translates into CASSQVPGGPNSPLHF.

V usage is TRBV6-5 and J usage is TRBJ2-7, with TRBD1 matching over 10 bases. V lost 5 bases, J lost 6 bases, and 4 bases stayed unmatched. The CDR3 extends over 13 amino acids. Germline V gene data show CDR1 as MNHEY and CDR2 as SVGAGI. This CDR3 reads CASSRQGAREQYF. The CDR3 DNA follows: TGTGCCAGCAGTCGACAGGGGGCACGCGAGCAGTACTTC.

The chain combines TRBV9 with TRBJ1-1; possibly TRBD1 for D (6 bases). The germline V gene has CDR1 SGDLS and CDR2 YYNGEE. The V end was cut by 0 bases, the J end by 3 bases, with 12 bases between. This CDR3 has 15 residues. The CDR3 protein is CASSVEGTRYTEAFF. The DNA of the CDR3 is TGTGCCAGCAGCGTAGAAGGGACAAGGTACACTGAAGCTTTCTTT.

The chain carries TRBV18 and TRBJ1-1; 8 bases are a match to TRBD1. V lost 3 bases and J lost 6; bases outside the gene matches: 9. The CDR3 runs to 15 residues. Per the germline V gene, CDR1 is KGHSH and CDR2 is LQKENI. The DNA of the CDR3 is TGTGCCAGCTCACCGGTCCCAGACAGGGGCGCTGAAGCTTTCTTT. It specifies CASSPVPDRGAEAFF.

The gene calls are TRBV7-8 and TRBJ2-7; 11 nucleotides align to TRBD1. The CDR3 spans 14 residues. Germline V lookup: CDR1 SGHVS, CDR2 FQNEAQ. Trimming at V came to 4 bases and at J to 5 bases, leaving 4 bases not matched to a gene. This CDR3 reads CASSYGQGAHEQYF. In nucleotides, the CDR3 is TGTGCCAGCAGCTACGGACAGGGGGCACACGAGCAGTACTTC.

The rearrangement uses TRBV4-2 and TRBJ2-7; 7 bases align to TRBD2. The CDR3 has 13 amino acids. V was clipped by 1 base and J by 5 bases; unmatched bases: 2. Germline V gene sequence: CDR1 LGHNA, CDR2 YNFKEQ. The CDR3 loop reads CASSQVGGNEQYF. CDR3 sequence (DNA): TGTGCCAGCAGCCAAGTGGGGGGGAACGAGCAGTACTTC.

J is TRBJ2-6 and V is TRBV18; D not certain. In germline, CDR1 is KGHSH, CDR2 LQKENI. Trimming removed 3 bases from V and 0 bases from J, with 12 bases in between. The CDR3 totals 17 residues. The CDR3 loop reads CASSPSQVHSGANVLTF. In DNA form, the CDR3 reads TGTGCCAGCTCACCCAGCCAGGTCCACTCTGGGGCCAACGTCCTGACTTTC.